The sequence of this T cell receptor (beta chain) was determined in a study of human T cells and chemical hapten exposure. Study information: Chiefly female patients presented with alopecia areata, totalis or universalis.

One entry per CDR3 protein, called by TCRdb with MiXCR from the RACE reads. The data hold roughly 120,000 distinct CDR3 sequences, with 9% to 14% observed a single time. The time point: patch test 1, 2 weeks after DPC sensitization. The treatment is: therapeutic diphenylcyclopropenone sensitization with weekly scalp DPC. Germline V lookup: CDR1 MGHRA, CDR2 YSYEKL. V gave up 4 bases and J gave up 0 bases; unmatched junction bases: 7. This CDR3 has 17 amino acids. This clonotype was counted at least ten times. This chain connects TRBV4-1 to TRBJ1-3, with 9 bases matching TRBD1. The receptor's source is a woman between 50 and 59 years old with alopecia areata. Some clones in this sample may be carry-over from other donors' samples. The specimen was whole blood, collected in connection with sensitization to the hapten diphenylcyclopropenone (DPC). The CDR3 here is CASSLGQGPLSGNTIYF. The CDR3 nucleotides read TGCGCCAGCAGCCTGGGACAGGGCCCCCTCTCTGGAAACACCATATATTTT.